What follows is one T cell receptor (beta chain) and its context. Preparation of the TCRbeta library used unique molecular identifiers. TCRdb fed the PCR reads into MiXCR, producing one record per CDR3 protein. The table includes about 600,000 distinct CDR3 sequences, under 12% detected once. The record originates from a study of T-cell reconstitution after alpha-beta-depleted transplantation in children. V dropped 3 bases and J dropped 3; count of bases not matched to a gene: 6. The CDR3 has 15 residues. CDR1 is MNHEY, CDR2 SVGEGT, per germline. This sample comprised PBMCs from the stem cell graft donor, obtained from the stem cell graft. The rearrangement joins TRBV6-2 or TRBV6-3 to TRBJ2-7, with 9 bases that match TRBD2. This sequence was found in a human donor who donated a stem cell graft to a child with acute myeloid leukemia. The CDR3 DNA reads TGTGCCAGCAGTTATTGGCGGGAGGGCAACTACGAGCAGTACTTC. Protein sequence: CASSYWREGNYEQYF.